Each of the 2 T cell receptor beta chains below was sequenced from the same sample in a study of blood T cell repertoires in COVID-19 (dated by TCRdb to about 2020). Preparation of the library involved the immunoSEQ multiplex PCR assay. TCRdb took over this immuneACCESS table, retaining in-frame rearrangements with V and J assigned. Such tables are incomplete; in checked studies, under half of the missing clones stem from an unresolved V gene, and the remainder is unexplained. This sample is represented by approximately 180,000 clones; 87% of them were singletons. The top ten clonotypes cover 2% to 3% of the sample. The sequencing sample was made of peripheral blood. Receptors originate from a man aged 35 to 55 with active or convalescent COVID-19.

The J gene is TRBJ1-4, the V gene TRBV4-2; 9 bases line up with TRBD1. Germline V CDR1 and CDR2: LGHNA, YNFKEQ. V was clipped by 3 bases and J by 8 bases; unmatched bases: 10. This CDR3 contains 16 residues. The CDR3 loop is CASSQHRGRGEEKLFF. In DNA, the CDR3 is TGTGCCAGCAGCCAGCACAGGGGGCGCGGGGAGGAAAAACTGTTTTTT.

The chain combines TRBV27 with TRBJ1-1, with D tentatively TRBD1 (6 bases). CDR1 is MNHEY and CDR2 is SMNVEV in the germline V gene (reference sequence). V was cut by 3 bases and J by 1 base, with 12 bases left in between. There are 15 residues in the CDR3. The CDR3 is CASSLGRGRNTEAFF. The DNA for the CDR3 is TGTGCCAGCAGTTTGGGCAGGGGTCGGAACACTGAAGCTTTCTTT.